This T cell receptor beta chain emerged from a study of T cells after posttransplantation cyclophosphamide (dated by TCRdb to 2016 to 2017). Regarding the study in general: Using TRB sequencing, the study followed how the T cell repertoire reconstituted after myeloablative bone marrow transplantation in which posttransplantation cyclophosphamide served as GVHD prophylaxis. Antigen receptor sequencing was done on samples from 35 to 45 PTCy-treated patients and from over 15 related bone marrow donors of those patients. Blood from all 35 or so PTCy patients with 1-year posttransplant specimens was subjected to TRB sequencing. In 3 patients, TRB sequencing was also performed on up to roughly 3 more blood samples taken 2 to 5.2 years after transplant, and in a handful of patients, pretransplant blood was also TRB-sequenced. TRA and TRB clonality were tightly correlated in ten or so samples, so subsequent TCR analyses focused on TRB only. Public TRB sequences were compared against a database of over 3,500 sequences linked to responses to pathogens, tumor antigens, self-antigens and alloantigens.

The PTCy-treated patients were drawn from a prospective, multi-institutional clinical trial. Mononuclear cells from peripheral blood and bone marrow were separated by Ficoll-Hypaque density centrifugation and then cryopreserved. For CDR1 and CDR2, the germline V gene (reference sequence) lists LNHNV and YYDKDF. Trimming takes 6 bases off V and 4 bases off J; junction bases not matched to a gene: 5. The CDR3, cysteine through phenylalanine, is 14 amino acids long. Only the CDR3 portion is preserved as DNA: 42 bases, with reading frame beginning at the first base. TRB sequencing used genomic DNA with the immunoSEQ assay at survey resolution or the hsTCRB kit. The study's processing was this. The immunoSEQ software was used for initial read processing, and the LymphoSeq R package was used for repertoire analyses. Clonality was calculated as 1 minus normalized Shannon entropy, and the Gini coefficient was also calculated for each TRB dataset. Phenotypes of unsorted samples were inferred by mapping TRB sequences from sorted subsets of the recipient or donor onto unsorted samples of the same recipient. The table was pulled from immuneACCESS by TCRdb, which kept in-frame rearrangements only. Such tables lose some clones; where checked, under half of the loss comes from unresolved V genes, and the rest has no known cause. The D gene and trimming were derived from the DNA, and the V and J assignments and clone size from that table. Within this sample are approximately 32,000 clones, with approximately 90% of them counted one time only. 15% of the sample rests with the top ten.

Regarding this clone: Its antigen specificity is not known. Base qualities were left out, and no much larger clone turns up one base away.

General conclusions and limits of the study: The TRB repertoires of T cells infiltrating skin or the GI tract showed only limited overlap with the TRB repertoires found in blood. At 1-2 months, donor-recipient similarity was low but rose over the first year, and the later blood repertoires were often dominated by donor CD8+ memory clones. Across 45 or so patients, TRB clonality was highly associated with recipient CMV seropositivity and CMV reactivation, and PTCy diversity was similar to diversity in CNI/methotrexate controls.

This chain is built from TRBV15 and TRBJ1-5, and TRBD1 aligns with 8 junction nucleotides. Sequenced sample: PBMCs. The clonotype was recovered from a woman aged 40 to 55 with a blood cancer, CMV-positive, and with a related stem cell donor. The CDR3 corresponds to CATRFRTGNQPQHF. The DNA reads as follows: TGTGCCACCAGATTTCGGACAGGGAATCAGCCCCAGCATTTT.